What follows is one TCR beta chain and its context. This clonotype appeared a few times. The antigen this receptor binds is unknown. Qualities for individual bases were not recorded, and no much larger clone is one base off. Systemically healthy Caucasian individuals from Russia, around 39 in total and aged roughly 6 to 90 years, were included as donors. Each donor gave ten milliliters of peripheral blood, drawn into EDTA-treated Vacutainer tubes. PBMCs were isolated by Ficoll-Paque density-gradient centrifugation, with at least 6.5 million obtained per sample. Total RNA was extracted from PBMCs with Trizol reagent, with at least 6 micrograms obtained per sample. For every donor, flow cytometry on a PBMC aliquot measured the percentage of naive CD45RAhigh/CD27high T cells. The sample belongs to a study of blood T cells in healthy people across ages (dated by TCRdb to between 2014 and 2017). At the level of the whole study: Template switching captured roughly one uniquely barcoded TCR beta cDNA molecule per two T cells in model experiments. Using deep sequencing normalized with unique cDNA molecular identifiers, the study measured how TCR beta repertoire diversity changes with age. The donors were split into four age groups: young (average around 15 years), middle-aged (around 37), aged (62) and long-lived (about 74). Using the same blood draw, the study looked at two additional independent replicas of 1 million unique cDNA reads for two donors, one aged 18 to 29 and the other aged 80 or older. Results the study describes overall, beyond this receptor: Compared with the aged group, the long-lived group had more naive CD4+ T cells, fewer expanded clones and increased TCR diversity, a pattern suggesting age selection. Observed TCR beta diversity per million T cells fell roughly linearly with age, and a significant reduction was already apparent by age around 40. Estimates of total diversity based on one million sequenced T cells were regarded as lower bounds and as underestimates. Because the CMV infection status of the donors was unknown, age-related changes in expanded clonotypes may potentially have been confounded. A strong correlation was found between observed TCR beta diversity and the percentage of naive T cells measured by flow cytometry. Because profiling used bulk unsorted PBMCs, naive and antigen-experienced compartments could not be compared conclusively.

V and J lose 0 bases and 9 bases, and a span of 27 bases separates them. Inclusive of the bounding cysteine and phenylalanine, the CDR3 is 20 residues long. Just CDR3 DNA is preserved here, 60 bases in frame from base 1. CDR1 and CDR2 were assigned from the germline V gene as SGHTA and FQGNSA. The receptor library was made with 5' RACE. Sequencing relied on an Illumina HiSeq 2500. A second PCR of roughly 6 to 11 cycles was run with a J-beta primer mix and a sample-barcoded 5' primer. A unique molecular identifier was introduced onto each TCR beta cDNA molecule by a template-switch 5' adaptor carrying 12 random nucleotides. At least 2.5 million CDR3-containing paired-end reads were obtained from each sample. All of the RNA was converted into first-strand cDNA using the Mint cDNA synthesis kit, with a TRBC-specific oligonucleotide serving as the primer. All cDNA was treated with uracil-DNA glycosylase and then went through a first 18-cycle PCR with the universal primers M1SS and BC2_uni_R. Processing in the source paper ran as follows. Each sample was normalized by randomly selecting 1 million high-quality reads, each carrying a distinct molecular identifier. Reads sharing molecular identifiers were discarded rather than binned into consensus sequences. MiTCR, run with a Q25 quality threshold and the strictest error-elimination algorithm, handled CDR3 identification, clonotype clustering and error correction. Lower-bound total TCR beta diversity was estimated with a nonparametric unseen species model using Euler transformation. TCRdb applied fastp at Q25 and MiXCR to the public reads, then kept only in-frame beta chains. When rows share a CDR3 protein, they turn into one entry using the most common DNA and genes. The V and J calls were not made by the authors but by TCRdb's processing. This sample comprises under 700,000 distinct CDR3 sequences, less than 25% of them detected only once. The ten largest clones capture just over 8.5% of the sample.

These data also featured in a second study, about T cells of mothers and their children. As the second publication notes: The donors were nine systemically healthy Caucasian individuals, made up of three mothers and their six children. cDNA synthesis used all of the extracted RNA, with 1.5 ug of RNA in each 15 ul reaction. In the second PCR, the M1S primer added sample barcodes and 2-4 random nucleotides. Over 8 million TCR beta CDR3 reads came from each mother, compared with 3.3 million or so reads from each child. In both related and unrelated pairs, thymic selection shapes the output of TCR recombination in a similar way, with inherited differences having only a minor effect. Normalized repertoire overlap was always found to be slightly, but never significantly, higher in related mother-child pairs than in unrelated mother-child pairs. Persistent microchimeric T cell clones were not detected, at a sensitivity of 95 to 100 clones per million clonotypes. The study used deep NGS to compare TCR beta repertoires of mothers and children, seeking features distinguishing related mother-child pairs from unrelated individuals. Mothers averaged roughly 40 +/- 4 years of age and children averaged roughly 11 +/- 4 years. After adapter ligation was performed with NEBNext reagents, the libraries were sequenced on an Illumina HiSeq 2000 with 100+100 nt paired-end reads. To avoid cross-contamination, the mother libraries and the child libraries were prepared a month apart and sequenced in separate runs. Each donor had between roughly 450,000 and 2,300,000 distinct TCR beta clonotypes identified. Naive TCR beta clonotypes were estimated from low-frequency clonotypes matched to each donor's FACS-determined naive share, without sorting.

The sequencing sample was made of blood. The TCR originated in a boy aged 5-17 years in good health. Recombination joined TRBV7-2 with TRBJ1-6; the D region possibly corresponds to TRBD1 (6 bases align). The DNA sequence reads TGTGCCAGCAGCTTAGCGGCTTCAGCGTGGGGGCTGAACCGTGGTTCACCCCTCCACTTT. Translated, it reads CASSLAASAWGLNRGSPLHF.